The 26 T cell receptor beta chains below were found in one sample sequenced in a study of T-cell memory formation after mild COVID-19. TCRdb recomputed calls from the 5' RACE reads with MiXCR, one row per CDR3 protein. The table includes 30,000 to 40,000 distinct CDR3 sequences, roughly 11% detected once. The specimen sequenced was PBMCs or a T cell subset sorted from them (not recorded which). The receptor set was obtained from a man between 18 and 29 years old who had mild COVID-19 (a few samples of this study predate the infection). Cell type and time point are not known.

This clonotype was seen ten or more times. The V and J genes are TRBV20-1 and TRBJ2-3; 8 bases are a match to TRBD2. The junction had 9 bases not matched to a gene; V was cut back by 5 bases and J by 5 bases. Germline V gives CDR1 DFQATT, CDR2 SNEGSKA (reference sequence). The CDR3 runs to 14 residues. CDR3: CSAPRAGGRDTQYF. CDR3 nucleotides: TGCAGTGCTCCCCGGGCGGGGGGCAGAGATACGCAGTATTTT.

This clonotype appeared many times. This chain links TRBV6-4 with TRBJ1-2, with TRBD1 matching 9 bases. Germline CDR1 reads MRHNA; CDR2 reads SNTAGT. V dropped 6 bases and J dropped 7; count of bases not matched to a gene: 9. The length of the CDR3 is 14 residues. The CDR3 sequence: CASRGQGGFGGYTF. CDR3 DNA sequence: TGTGCCAGCAGGGGACAGGGAGGATTTGGTGGCTACACCTTC.

The sample holds a few counts of this clonotype. This chain uses TRBV7-2 with TRBJ2-1; no firm D call. The germline gives CDR1 SGHTA, CDR2 FQGNSA. This CDR3 spans 15 amino acids. Trimming removed 5 bases at V and 3 bases at J, with 14 bases between. The CDR3 region has the DNA TGTGCCAGCAGCCGTCCTCCTCCCTTCTACAATGAGCAGTTCTTC. Protein sequence: CASSRPPPFYNEQFF.

This clonotype was detected many times. J is TRBJ1-3 and V is TRBV10-3; D unresolved. V lost 4 bases to trimming and J lost 0 bases, with 4 bases between them. The germline CDR1 and CDR2 sequences are ENHRY and SYGVKD. This CDR3 has 13 residues. DNA of the CDR3: TGTGCCATCAGTGGGAGCTCTGGAAACACCATATATTTT. This codes for CAISGSSGNTIYF.

This clonotype was recorded at least ten times. This chain joins TRBV4-3 and TRBJ1-3; D is unresolved. CDR3 length: 15 residues. Germline V CDR1 and CDR2: LGHNA, YSLEER. V lost 4 bases, J lost 2 bases, and 12 bases lay in between. DNA for the CDR3: TGCGCCAGCAGCCCTGGACCTACTGCTGGAAACACCATATATTTT. Amino acids: CASSPGPTAGNTIYF.

This clonotype is termed medium-sized. The limits of the CDR3 on the DNA are not certain, so only TCRdb's listed CDR3 is given. The chain couples TRBV7-6 to TRBJ2-5; TRBD2 was called by the table and not checked on the DNA. Germline V lookup: CDR1 SGHVS, CDR2 FNYEAQ. Inclusive of both ends, the CDR3 amounts to 15 amino acids. The CDR3 here is CASSFGNGLQETQYF.

The chain recombines TRBV12-3 or TRBV12-4 with TRBJ1-4, with a possible D match to TRBD1 (5 bases). This CDR3 spans 14 amino acids. The V gene lost 3 bases and the J gene lost 8 bases, with 13 bases spanning the gap. CDR3 loop: CASSLGRVREKLFF. DNA of the CDR3: TGTGCCAGCAGTTTGGGCAGGGTACGGGAAAAACTGTTTTTT.

This clonotype was recorded many times. The V gene is TRBV25-1, the J gene TRBJ2-6; a possible D gene is TRBD1 (6 bases). This CDR3 comprises 17 residues. The V end lost 2 bases, the J end lost 2 bases, and 13 bases lay between the germline ends. Germline CDR1 MGHDK, CDR2 SYGVNS. CDR3 residues: CASSEPTRGAGANVLTF. The CDR3 nucleotides read TGTGCCAGCAGTGAACCGACCAGGGGAGCTGGGGCCAACGTCCTGACTTTC.

The table lists this clonotype with many counts. The rearrangement links TRBV5-6 to TRBJ2-1; TRBD2 aligns across 9 bases. Germline V lookup: CDR1 SGHDT, CDR2 YYEEEE. There are 14 residues in the CDR3. J was trimmed by 8 bases and V by 1 base; bases with no gene match: 4. The CDR3 DNA follows: TGTGCCAGCAGCTTGCTGCGGGGGGGCTATGAGCAGTTCTTC. Amino acids: CASSLLRGGYEQFF.

The sample holds many counts of this clonotype. V usage is TRBV6-4 and J usage is TRBJ2-1; 7 bases match TRBD1. The germline gives CDR1 MRHNA, CDR2 SNTAGT. The CDR3 is 14 amino acids. J was trimmed by 6 bases and V by 0 bases; bases with no gene match: 2. The CDR3 DNA follows: TGTGCCAGCAGTGACTCCCCAGGGGGCAATGAGCAGTTCTTC. It codes for CASSDSPGGNEQFF.

This clonotype came up many times. The chain couples TRBV5-1 to TRBJ2-7, with a tentative D call TRBD1 (5 bases). The germline gives CDR1 SGHRS, CDR2 YFSETQ. This CDR3 contains 12 residues. Trimming took off 6 bases at V and 0 bases at J, with 7 bases between the two ends. CDR3 nucleotide sequence: TGCGCCAGCATAGGGGACTCCTACGAGCAGTACTTC. It is translated as CASIGDSYEQYF.

The chain links TRBV4-3 to TRBJ2-7, with 9 nucleotides matching TRBD2. Looked up from germline, CDR1 is LGHNA and CDR2 is YSLEER. The V and J ends lost 1 base and 0 bases, in that order; junction bases with no gene match: 19. The CDR3 has 21 amino acids. CDR3: CASSQVHPQILAGPSSYEQYF. Here the CDR3 DNA reads TGCGCCAGCAGCCAAGTTCACCCTCAAATCCTAGCGGGGCCTAGCTCCTACGAGCAGTACTTC.

The chain couples TRBV6-1 to TRBJ2-2; weak D call: TRBD2 (5 bases). The germline V and J ends were trimmed by 1 base and 0 bases, with 6 bases remaining between them. Germline V gene data show CDR1 as MNHNS and CDR2 as SASEGT. CDR3 length equals 15 residues. CDR3 residues: CASSEELANTGELFF. CDR3 DNA: TGTGCCAGCAGTGAAGAACTAGCGAACACCGGGGAGCTGTTTTTT.

In this sample, this clonotype turned up many times. The chain is built from TRBV12-3 or TRBV12-4 and TRBJ1-5; D possibly corresponds to TRBD1 (6 bases). This CDR3 region has 14 residues. V was trimmed by 5 bases and J by 2 bases, leaving 10 bases between them. The DNA of the CDR3 is TGTGCCAGCAGTCCGGCAGGGGGCAATCAGCCCCAGCATTTT. Its translation is CASSPAGGNQPQHF.

In this sample, this clonotype is medium-sized. This rearrangement joins TRBV4-3 to TRBJ2-1; 8 bases agree with TRBD2. V lost 0 bases to trimming and J lost 0 bases; unmatched junction nucleotides: 1. Germline V gene lookup returns CDR1 LGHNA and CDR2 YSLEER. This CDR3 comprises 16 residues. CDR3 DNA: TGCGCCAGCAGCCAAGATCTAGCGGGCTCCTACAATGAGCAGTTCTTC. It codes for CASSQDLAGSYNEQFF.

The table lists this clonotype with a few counts. The chain uses TRBV6-2 or TRBV6-3 and TRBJ2-3; TRBD2 is a possible D gene (6 bases). Germline-derived CDR1 and CDR2 are MNHEY and SVGEGT. The CDR3 is 14 residues long. Between the trimmed V and J ends, which lost 5 bases and 5 bases, there was a span of 14 bases. CDR3 bases: TGTGCCAGCAGTAGACGACTAGGGATAGATACGCAGTATTTT. The encoded protein is CASSRRLGIDTQYF.

This clonotype was seen a few times. CDR3 loop: CASSTGQGNTEAFF. The CDR3 bases are TGCGCCAGCAGCACCGGACAGGGTAACACTGAAGCTTTCTTT. The chain combines TRBV5-1 with TRBJ1-1; 8 bases are a match to TRBD1. The length of the CDR3 is 14 residues. Germline V gives CDR1 SGHRS, CDR2 YFSETQ. The V and J ends lost 4 bases and 2 bases, in that order; junction bases with no gene match: 4.

This clonotype was counted many times. The chain is built from TRBV7-2 and TRBJ2-5, with 12 bases identical to TRBD2. J was trimmed by 5 bases and V by 4 bases; bases with no gene match: 5. Germline lookup yields CDR1 SGHTA and CDR2 FQGNSA. The CDR3 is 15 residues long. CDR3 sequence: CASSWTSGVGETQYF. Here the CDR3 DNA reads TGTGCCAGCAGCTGGACTAGCGGGGTGGGGGAGACCCAGTACTTC.

This clonotype was picked up many times. The chain combines TRBV12-3 or TRBV12-4 with TRBJ2-7; possibly TRBD1 for D (6 bases). This CDR3 has 13 residues. The germline V and J ends were trimmed by 6 bases and 3 bases, with 12 bases remaining between them. The CDR3, as DNA: TGTGCCAGCAGCCTTGGGACATACTACGAGCAGTACGTC. Its translation: CASSLGTYYEQYV.

The genes are TRBV3-1 and TRBJ1-4; D not certain. V lost 5 bases and J lost 11, with 12 bases in between. This CDR3 region has 12 residues. Germline loops: CDR1 LGHDT, CDR2 YNNKEL (reference sequence). The CDR3 here is CASSDQGRKLFF. DNA for the CDR3: TGTGCCAGCAGCGACCAAGGGCGGAAACTGTTTTTT.

This clonotype was observed many times. The V and J genes are TRBV7-2 and TRBJ1-2, with 9 bases matching TRBD1. The CDR3 contains 17 residues. Germline V lookup: CDR1 SGHTA, CDR2 FQGNSA. V gave up 3 bases and J gave up 5 bases; unmatched junction bases: 13. The CDR3 spells CASSLDSGQGERYGYTF. The DNA for the CDR3 is TGTGCCAGCAGCTTGGATTCGGGACAGGGTGAGCGGTATGGCTACACCTTC.

This clonotype was detected ten times or more. V usage is TRBV6-5 and J usage is TRBJ2-6; D is perhaps TRBD1 (6 bases). Trimming removed 5 bases from V and 4 bases from J, with 12 bases in between. The germline gives CDR1 MNHEY, CDR2 SVGAGI. This CDR3 region has 15 residues. The CDR3 DNA reads as TGTGCCAGCAGTCGGTGGGGGCCCGGGGCCAACGTCCTGACTTTC. It is translated as CASSRWGPGANVLTF.

In its sample, this clonotype was seen many times. The V and J genes are TRBV6-1 and TRBJ2-2; 11 nucleotides agree with TRBD2. This CDR3 spans 16 amino acids. V dropped 4 bases and J dropped 1; count of bases not matched to a gene: 2. Germline V CDR1 and CDR2: MNHNS, SASEGT. Here the CDR3 reads CASSVGLAVNTGELFF. CDR3 nucleotides: TGTGCCAGCAGTGTGGGACTAGCGGTGAACACCGGGGAGCTGTTTTTT.

This clonotype was counted many times. V usage is TRBV6-2 or TRBV6-3 and J usage is TRBJ2-7; 9 bases map to TRBD2. V shed 6 bases and J 5 bases; nucleotides not matched to a gene: 11. CDR3 length: 15 amino acids. CDR1 is MNHEY and CDR2 is SVGEGT in the germline V gene. DNA for the CDR3: TGTGCCAGCAGCGACCCGCGGGGGGGCCAGAACGAGCAGTACTTC. The encoded protein is CASSDPRGGQNEQYF.

The CDR3 DNA reads as TGCGCCAGCAGTTTCCCGACCCAGCTATCTGGGGCCAACGTCCTGACTTTC. It yields the protein CASSFPTQLSGANVLTF. The chain carries TRBV5-1 and TRBJ2-6; D remains unclear. The CDR3 runs to 17 residues. Germline V gene lookup returns CDR1 SGHRS and CDR2 YFSETQ. V lost 5 bases, J lost 1 base, and 16 bases lay in between.

In this sample, this clonotype turned up a few times. The rearrangement links TRBV9 to TRBJ2-2; maybe TRBD1 (5 bases). V shed 0 bases and J shed 0 bases, with 9 bases lying between them. The V gene's germline CDR1 is SGDLS and CDR2 YYNGEE. The length of the CDR3 is 16 residues. CDR3 DNA sequence: TGTGCCAGCAGCGTAGATTGGACACCGAACACCGGGGAGCTGTTTTTT. Translated: CASSVDWTPNTGELFF. The full variable domain, rest sourced from reference TRBV9 and TRBJ2-2, is DSGVTQTPKHLITATGQRVTLRCSPRSGDLSVYWYQQSLDQGLQFLIQYYNGEERAKGNILERFSAQQFPDLHSELNLSSLELGDSALYFCASSVDWTPNTGELFFGEGSRLTVL.